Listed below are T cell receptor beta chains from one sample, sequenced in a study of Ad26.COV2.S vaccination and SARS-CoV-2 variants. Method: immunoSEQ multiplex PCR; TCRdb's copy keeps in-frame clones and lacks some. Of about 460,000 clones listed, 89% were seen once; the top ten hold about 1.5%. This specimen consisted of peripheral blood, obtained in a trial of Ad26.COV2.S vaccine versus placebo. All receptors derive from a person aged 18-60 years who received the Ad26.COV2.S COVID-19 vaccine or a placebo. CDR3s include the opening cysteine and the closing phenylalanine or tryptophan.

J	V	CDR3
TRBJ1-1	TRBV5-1	CASSLGENTEAFF
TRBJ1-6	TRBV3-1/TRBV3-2	CASSQDRDGYSPLHF
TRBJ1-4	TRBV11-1	CASSRRGQESDEKLFF
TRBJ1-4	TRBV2	CASSLGGGIIIRHNEKLFF
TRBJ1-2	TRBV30	CAWNLWGNYGYTF
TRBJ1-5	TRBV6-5	CASRQGGYQPQHF
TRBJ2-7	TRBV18	CASSPPLGDYEQYF
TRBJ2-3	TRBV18	CASSTRIQVKPISTDTQYF
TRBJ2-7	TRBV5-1	CASSLAPTGASYEQYF
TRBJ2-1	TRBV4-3	CASSASGGAGIEQFF